What follows are 7 T cell receptor beta chains derived from one specimen sequenced in a study of beta chain features in type 1 diabetes. Expressed TCRB transcripts were sequenced after all isolated RNA was converted to cDNA. Sequenced by immunoSEQ multiplex PCR; TCRdb stores in-frame clones only, minus some. The table shows nearly 250,000 clones, with 68% occurring only once. Specimen: naive CD4+ T cells from blood. The receptor source for this set is a man aged 25-45 years in good health.

This chain links TRBV7-9 with TRBJ2-6; no firm D call. The CDR3 has 16 residues. The germline V gene encodes CDR1 SEHNR and CDR2 FQNEAQ (reference sequence). V was cut by 6 bases and J by 3 bases, with 15 bases left in between. DNA of the CDR3: TGTGCCAGCAGTGATAACTACGGTGGTGGGGCCAACGTCCTGACTTTC. The encoded protein is CASSDNYGGGANVLTF.

The chain has TRBV6-6 and TRBJ1-2; 12 positions agree with TRBD1. V lost 4 bases, J lost 8 bases, and 5 bases stayed unmatched. Looked up from germline, CDR1 is MNHNY and CDR2 is SVGAGI (reference sequence). The CDR3 consists of 14 residues. The CDR3: CASSSGQGAVGYTF. The CDR3 DNA follows: TGTGCCAGCAGTTCGGGACAGGGGGCGGTAGGCTACACCTTC.

CDR3 sequence reads: CASSQIVRGPQHF. The CDR3 nucleotides read TGCGCCAGCAGCCAAATCGTCCGGGGCCCCCAGCATTTT. The chain combines TRBV4-1 with TRBJ1-5, with D maybe TRBD1 (5 bases). The V end lost 2 bases, the J end lost 10 bases, and 12 bases lay between the germline ends. This CDR3 has 13 residues. Germline CDR1 MGHRA, CDR2 YSYEKL.

This clone was picked up a small number of times. The chain employs TRBV5-1 and TRBJ2-7; D remains unclear. Germline V gives CDR1 SGHRS, CDR2 YFSETQ. Trimming pared 1 base from V and 4 bases from J, leaving 6 bases between. The CDR3 totals 12 residues. The CDR3 loop is CASSLTDYEQYF. The CDR3 bases are TGCGCCAGCAGCTTGACAGATTACGAGCAGTACTTC.

V usage is TRBV2 and J usage is TRBJ2-1; TRBD2 matches 10 bases. Germline V CDR1 and CDR2: SNHLY, FYNNEI. J was trimmed by 1 base and V by 3 bases; bases with no gene match: 3. This CDR3 is built from 16 residues. DNA for the CDR3: TGTGCCAGCAGTGAGACACTAGCGGGGTCCTACAATGAGCAGTTCTTC. Its protein is CASSETLAGSYNEQFF.

This clone was detected a few times. The chain joins TRBV18 to TRBJ2-3; 7 bases map to TRBD1. V shed 1 base, J shed 6 bases, and the junction held 4 bases outside the gene matches. The germline V gene has CDR1 KGHSH and CDR2 LQKENI. This CDR3 region has 14 residues. The CDR3 DNA reads TGTGCCAGCTCACCACAGGGGGCTGGCGATACGCAGTATTTT. Translated: CASSPQGAGDTQYF.

The chain employs TRBV5-1 and TRBJ2-5, with D perhaps matching TRBD2 (6 bases). CDR1 and CDR2 (germline): SGHRS, YFSETQ. The CDR3 spans 16 residues. The V gene lost 0 bases and the J gene lost 1 base, with 13 bases spanning the gap. The chain's CDR3 is CASSLGWAGTQETQYF. In DNA, the CDR3 is TGCGCCAGCAGCTTGGGATGGGCGGGGACCCAAGAGACCCAGTACTTC.